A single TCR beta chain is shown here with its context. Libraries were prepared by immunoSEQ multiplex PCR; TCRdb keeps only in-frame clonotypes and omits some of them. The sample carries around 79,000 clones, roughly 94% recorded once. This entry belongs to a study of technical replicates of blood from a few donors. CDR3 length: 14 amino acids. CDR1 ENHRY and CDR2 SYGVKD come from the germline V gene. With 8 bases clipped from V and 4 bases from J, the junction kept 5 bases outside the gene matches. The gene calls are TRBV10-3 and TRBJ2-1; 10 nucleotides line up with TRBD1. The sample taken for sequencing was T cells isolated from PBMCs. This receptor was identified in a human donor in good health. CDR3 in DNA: TGTGCCATCCAAGGACAGGGGGTGTACAATGAGCAGTTCTTC. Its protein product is CAIQGQGVYNEQFF.